This T cell receptor (beta chain) was recorded in a study of blood T cell repertoires in COVID-19. Study summary: The United States, Italy and Spain provided the acute and convalescent COVID-19 samples. T cells, B-cell-depleted T cells, or PBMCs provided the cDNA or gDNA that served as material.

Study processing details: Amplification of reference gene primers was used by the study to estimate nucleated cell counts. Some clones are missing from TCRdb's copy, which holds only in-frame ones; the method was immunoSEQ multiplex PCR. The V and J calls and the clone size are those of that table, but D and trimming were determined from the DNA. Of 200,000 to 250,000 clones listed, roughly 84% were seen once; the top ten hold 2% to 2.5%. Trimming removed 1 base from V and 8 bases from J, with 6 bases in between. The length of the CDR3 is 13 residues. CDR1 and CDR2 from the germline V gene are LNHNV and YYDKDF (reference sequence).

This chain joins TRBV15 and TRBJ2-6; D remains ambiguous. This TCR derives from a middle-aged woman who had recovered from COVID-19. The sequencing sample was made of peripheral blood. CDR3 sequence: CATSRVPSNVLTF. The CDR3 nucleotides read TGTGCCACCAGCAGAGTTCCTTCCAACGTCCTGACTTTC.